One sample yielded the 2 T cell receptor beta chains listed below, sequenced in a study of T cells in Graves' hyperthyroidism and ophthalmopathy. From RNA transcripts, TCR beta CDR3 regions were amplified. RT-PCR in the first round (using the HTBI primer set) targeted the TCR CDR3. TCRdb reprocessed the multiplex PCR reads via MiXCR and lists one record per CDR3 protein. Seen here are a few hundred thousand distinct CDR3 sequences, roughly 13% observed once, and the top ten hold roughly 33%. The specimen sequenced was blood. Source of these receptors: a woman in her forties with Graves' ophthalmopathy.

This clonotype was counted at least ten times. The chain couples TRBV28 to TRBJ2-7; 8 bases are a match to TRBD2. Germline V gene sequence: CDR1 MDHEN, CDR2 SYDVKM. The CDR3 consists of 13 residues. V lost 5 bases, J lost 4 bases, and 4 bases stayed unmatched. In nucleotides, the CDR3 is TGTGCCAGCAGTAGCGGGAGTCGGTACGAGCAGTACTTC. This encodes CASSSGSRYEQYF.

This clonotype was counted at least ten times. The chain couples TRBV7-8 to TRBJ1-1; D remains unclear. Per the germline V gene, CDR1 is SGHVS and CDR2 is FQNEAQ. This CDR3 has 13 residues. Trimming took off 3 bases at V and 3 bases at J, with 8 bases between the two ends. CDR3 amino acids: CASSFSRYTEAFF. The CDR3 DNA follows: TGTGCCAGCAGCTTTTCCCGGTACACTGAAGCTTTCTTT.